The T cell receptor beta chain described here comes from a study of T cells in Graves' hyperthyroidism and ophthalmopathy. Worth noting for this clonotype: No antigen is known for it.

Thyroid ultrasound and orbital computed tomography, with clinical symptoms and serum thyroxine and TRAb, informed diagnoses. The source material, RNA transcripts, was used to amplify TCR beta CDR3 regions. The study used the HTBI primer set for a first-round RT-PCR of the TCR CDR3. MiXCR, applied by TCRdb to the multiplex PCR reads, yields one record per CDR3 protein. The sample includes under 450,000 distinct CDR3 sequences, 13% of them seen just once. Study-level points and caveats: Ophthalmopathy could be told apart from stable hyperthyroidism with a 13 V-J model.

This CDR3 is 13 amino acids long. Between the trimmed V and J ends, which lost 5 bases and 5 bases, there was a span of 10 bases. Germline CDR1 and CDR2: SGHVS and FNYEAQ. The rearrangement links TRBV7-6 to TRBJ1-5; D unresolved. The TCR was taken from a young man with Graves' hyperthyroidism that later progressed to Graves' ophthalmopathy. Source material: blood. CDR3 region: CASSTTRDQPQHF. CDR3 nucleotides: TGTGCCAGCAGCACTACACGGGATCAGCCCCAGCATTTT.